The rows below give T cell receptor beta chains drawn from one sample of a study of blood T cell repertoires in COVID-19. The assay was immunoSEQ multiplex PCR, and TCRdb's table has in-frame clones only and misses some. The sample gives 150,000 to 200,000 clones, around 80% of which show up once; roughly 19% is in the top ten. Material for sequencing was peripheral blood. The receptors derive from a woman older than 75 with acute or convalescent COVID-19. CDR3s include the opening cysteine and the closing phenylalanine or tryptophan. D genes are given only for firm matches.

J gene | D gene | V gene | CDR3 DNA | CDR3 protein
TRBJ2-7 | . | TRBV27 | TGTGCCAGCAGAGTGTACGCTGAGTTTTACGAGCAGTACTTC | CASRVYAEFYEQYF
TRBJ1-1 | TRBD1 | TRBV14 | TGTGCCAGCAGCCTCCAAGGGGGCCGGAACACTGAAGCTTTCTTT | CASSLQGGRNTEAFF
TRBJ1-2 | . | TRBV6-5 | TGTGCCAGCAGTTACACGGACAGAGACTATGGCTACACCTTC | CASSYTDRDYGYTF
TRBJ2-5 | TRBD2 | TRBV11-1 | TGTGCCAGCAGTCCAGACGGGGGGGCCGAGGAGACCCAGTACTTC | CASSPDGGAEETQYF
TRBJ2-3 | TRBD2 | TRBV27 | TGTGCCAGCAGAAGCATTGGGACTAGCGCCACAGATACGCAGTATTTT | CASRSIGTSATDTQYF
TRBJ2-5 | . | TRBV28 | TGTGCCAGCAGTTTATTTCAGGGGGGATTAGAGACCCAGTACTTC | CASSLFQGGLETQYF
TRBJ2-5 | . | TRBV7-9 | TGTGCCAGTGACAGCTTCCAAGAGACCCAGTACTTC | CASDSFQETQYF
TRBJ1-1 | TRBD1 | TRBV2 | TGTGCCAGACAACGTAACAGGGGGAACACTGAAGCTTTCTTT | CARQRNRGNTEAFF
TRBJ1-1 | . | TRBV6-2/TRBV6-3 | TGTGCCAGCAGCAGCACAGGAGAAGCTTTCTTT | CASSSTGEAFF
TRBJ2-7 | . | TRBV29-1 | TGCAGCGTTGAAGGTGGCAGGCGTTCAAGGTGGCGTTTGGCGTTCTCCTACGAGCAGTACTTC | CSVEGGRRSRWRLAFSYEQYF
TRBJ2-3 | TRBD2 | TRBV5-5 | TGTGCCAGCAGCTCTCATCCAGCGGGGGGCACAGATACGCAGTATTTT | CASSSHPAGGTDTQYF
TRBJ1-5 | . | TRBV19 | TGTGCCAGTAGTATATCGGCAGCCGCTAGAAATCAGCCCCAGCATTTT | CASSISAAARNQPQHF
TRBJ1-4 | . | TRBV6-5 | TGTGCCAGCGCCTCTGGGCAGGGTGGAAATGAAAAACTGTTTTTT | CASASGQGGNEKLFF
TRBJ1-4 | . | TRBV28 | TGTGCCAGCAGTTGGCCGTCAACTAATGAAAAACTGTTTTTT | CASSWPSTNEKLFF
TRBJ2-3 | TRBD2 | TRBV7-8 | TGTGCCAGCAGCTTTGGTTCCAGCGGGGTCACAGATACGCAGTATTTT | CASSFGSSGVTDTQYF
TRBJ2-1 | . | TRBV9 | TGTGCCAGCAGCGTAGGAGGGGGAGCCTACAATGAGCAGTTCTTC | CASSVGGGAYNEQFF
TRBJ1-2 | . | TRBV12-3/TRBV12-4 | TGTGCCAGCAGTTTGGGGAGAAGGTATGGCTACACCTTC | CASSLGRRYGYTF
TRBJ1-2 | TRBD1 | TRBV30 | TGTGCCTGTCGTAGGCTCCTACCGGGACAGGAGTTGGGGTATGGCTACACCTTC | CACRRLLPGQELGYGYTF
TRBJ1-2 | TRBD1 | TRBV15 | TGTGCCACCAGCAGAGATCCTACAGGGGACTATGGCTACACCTTC | CATSRDPTGDYGYTF